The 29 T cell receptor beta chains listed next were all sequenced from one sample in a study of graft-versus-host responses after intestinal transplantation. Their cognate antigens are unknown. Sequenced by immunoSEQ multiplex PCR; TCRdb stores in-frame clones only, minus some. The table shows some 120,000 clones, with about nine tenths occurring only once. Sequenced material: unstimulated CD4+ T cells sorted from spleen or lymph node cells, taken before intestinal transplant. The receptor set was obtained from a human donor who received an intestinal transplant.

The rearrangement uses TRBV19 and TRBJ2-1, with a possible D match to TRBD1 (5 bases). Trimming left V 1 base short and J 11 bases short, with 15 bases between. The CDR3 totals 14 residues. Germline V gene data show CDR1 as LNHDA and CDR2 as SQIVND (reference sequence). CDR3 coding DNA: TGTGCCAGTAGTATAGTAATGGGGCCAGAAAAGCAGTTCTTC. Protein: CASSIVMGPEKQFF.

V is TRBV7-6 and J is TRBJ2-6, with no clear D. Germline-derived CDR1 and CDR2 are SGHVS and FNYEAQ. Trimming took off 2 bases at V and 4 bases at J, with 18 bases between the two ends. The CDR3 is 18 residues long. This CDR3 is CASSLLPVQPRGANVLTF. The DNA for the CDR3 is TGTGCCAGCAGCTTACTGCCAGTCCAGCCCAGGGGGGCCAACGTCCTGACTTTC.

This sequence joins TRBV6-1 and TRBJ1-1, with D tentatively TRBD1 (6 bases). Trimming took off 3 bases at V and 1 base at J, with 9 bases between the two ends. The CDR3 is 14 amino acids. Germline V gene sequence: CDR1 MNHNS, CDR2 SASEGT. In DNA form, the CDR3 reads TGTGCCAGCAGTGAGGGGGCAGGGAACACTGAAGCTTTCTTT. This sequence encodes CASSEGAGNTEAFF.

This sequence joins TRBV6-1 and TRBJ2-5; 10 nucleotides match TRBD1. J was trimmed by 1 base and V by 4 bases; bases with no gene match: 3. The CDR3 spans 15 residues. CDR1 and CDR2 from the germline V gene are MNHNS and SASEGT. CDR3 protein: CASSAGQGGQETQYF. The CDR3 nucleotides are TGTGCCAGCAGTGCAGGACAGGGGGGCCAAGAGACCCAGTACTTC.

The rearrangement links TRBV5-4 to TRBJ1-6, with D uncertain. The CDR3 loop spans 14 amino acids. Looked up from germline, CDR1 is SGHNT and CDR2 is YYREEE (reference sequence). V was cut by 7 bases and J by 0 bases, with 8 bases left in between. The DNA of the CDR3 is TGTGCCAGCGGGGAGGGCTCCTATAATTCACCCCTCCACTTT. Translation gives CASGEGSYNSPLHF.

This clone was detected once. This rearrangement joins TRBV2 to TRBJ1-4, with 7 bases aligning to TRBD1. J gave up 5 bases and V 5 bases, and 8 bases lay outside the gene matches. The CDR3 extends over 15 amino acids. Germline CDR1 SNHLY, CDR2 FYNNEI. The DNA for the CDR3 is TGTGCCAGCAGTCCCCGGACAGGAATAAATGAAAAACTGTTTTTT. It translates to CASSPRTGINEKLFF.

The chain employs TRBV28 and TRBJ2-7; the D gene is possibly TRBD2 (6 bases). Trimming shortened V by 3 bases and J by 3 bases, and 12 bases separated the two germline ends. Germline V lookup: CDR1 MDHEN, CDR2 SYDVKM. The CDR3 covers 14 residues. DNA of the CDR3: TGTGCCAGCAGTTTCTACGGGAGCCTCTACGAGCAGTACTTC. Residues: CASSFYGSLYEQYF.

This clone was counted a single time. The CDR3 sequence is CASSFWVRGQETQYF. CDR3 DNA: TGTGCCAGCAGTTTCTGGGTAAGGGGTCAGGAGACCCAGTACTTC. The J gene is TRBJ2-5, the V gene TRBV28, with a tentative D call TRBD1 (5 bases). The CDR3 totals 15 residues. The germline gives CDR1 MDHEN, CDR2 SYDVKM. V gave up 3 bases and J gave up 5 bases, with 16 bases separating them. Full variable domain (outside the CDR3, taken from reference TRBV28 and TRBJ2-5): DVKVTQSSRYLVKRTGEKVFLECVQDMDHENMFWYRQDPGLGLRLIYFSYDVKMKEKGDIPEGYSVSREKKERFSLILESASTNQTSMYLCASSFWVRGQETQYFGPGTRLLVL.

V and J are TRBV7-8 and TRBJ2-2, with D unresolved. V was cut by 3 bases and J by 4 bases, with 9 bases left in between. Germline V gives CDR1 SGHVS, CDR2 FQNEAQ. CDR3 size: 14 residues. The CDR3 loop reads CASSFSSPTGELFF. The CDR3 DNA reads TGTGCCAGCAGCTTCTCTAGTCCCACCGGGGAGCTGTTTTTT.

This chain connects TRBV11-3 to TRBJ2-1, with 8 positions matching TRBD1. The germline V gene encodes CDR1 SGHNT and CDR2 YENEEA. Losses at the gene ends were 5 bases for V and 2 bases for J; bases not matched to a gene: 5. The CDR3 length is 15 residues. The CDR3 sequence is CASSDRDRPYNEQFF. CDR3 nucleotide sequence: TGTGCCAGCAGCGACCGGGACAGGCCCTACAATGAGCAGTTCTTC.

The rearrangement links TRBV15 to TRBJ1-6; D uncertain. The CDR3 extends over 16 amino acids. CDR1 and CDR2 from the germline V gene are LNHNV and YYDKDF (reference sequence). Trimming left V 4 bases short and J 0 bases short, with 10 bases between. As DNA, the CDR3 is TGTGCCACCAGCACCCGACGGAGCTCCTATAATTCACCCCTCCACTTT. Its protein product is CATSTRRSSYNSPLHF.

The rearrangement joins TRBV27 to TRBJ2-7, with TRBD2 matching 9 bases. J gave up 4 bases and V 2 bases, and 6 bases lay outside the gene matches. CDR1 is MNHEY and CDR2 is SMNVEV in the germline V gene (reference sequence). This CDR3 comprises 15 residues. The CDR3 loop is CASSLRLAGRYEQYF. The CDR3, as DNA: TGTGCCAGCAGTTTAAGGCTAGCGGGAAGGTACGAGCAGTACTTC.

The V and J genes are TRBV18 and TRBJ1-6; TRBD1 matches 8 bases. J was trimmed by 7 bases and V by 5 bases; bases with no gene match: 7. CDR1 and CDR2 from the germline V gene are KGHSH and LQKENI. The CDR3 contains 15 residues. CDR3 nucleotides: TGTGCCAGCTCAGGGGAGGACAGGGCAAATTCACCCCTCCACTTT. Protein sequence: CASSGEDRANSPLHF.

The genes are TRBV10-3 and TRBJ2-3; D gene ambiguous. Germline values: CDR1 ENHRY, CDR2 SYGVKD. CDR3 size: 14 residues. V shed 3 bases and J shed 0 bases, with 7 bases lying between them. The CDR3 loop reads CAISDTFSTDTQYF. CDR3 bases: TGTGCCATCAGTGATACATTTAGCACAGATACGCAGTATTTT.

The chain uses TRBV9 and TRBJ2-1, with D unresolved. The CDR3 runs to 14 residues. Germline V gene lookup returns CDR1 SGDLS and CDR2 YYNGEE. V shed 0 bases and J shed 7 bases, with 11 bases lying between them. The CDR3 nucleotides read TGTGCCAGCAGCGTAGACCTTGGCGGTAATGAGCAGTTCTTC. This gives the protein CASSVDLGGNEQFF.

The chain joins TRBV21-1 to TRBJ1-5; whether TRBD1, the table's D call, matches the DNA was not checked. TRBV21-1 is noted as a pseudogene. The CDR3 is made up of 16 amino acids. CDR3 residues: CASSKDQGGSNQPQHF. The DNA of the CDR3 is TGTGCCAGCAGCAAAGATCAGGGGGGTAGCAATCAGCCCCAGCATTTT.

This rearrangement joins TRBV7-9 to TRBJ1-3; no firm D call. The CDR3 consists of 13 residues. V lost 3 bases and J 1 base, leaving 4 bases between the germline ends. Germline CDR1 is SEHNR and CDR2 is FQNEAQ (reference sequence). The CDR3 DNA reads TGTGCCAGCAGCTTCGGGTCTGGAAACACCATATATTTT. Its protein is CASSFGSGNTIYF.

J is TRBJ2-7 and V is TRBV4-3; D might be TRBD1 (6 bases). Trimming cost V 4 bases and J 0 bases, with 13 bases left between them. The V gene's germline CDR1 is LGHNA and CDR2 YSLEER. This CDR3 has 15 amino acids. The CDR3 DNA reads TGCGCCAGCAGCCCGACCGGGACAAACTCCTACGAGCAGTACTTC. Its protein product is CASSPTGTNSYEQYF.

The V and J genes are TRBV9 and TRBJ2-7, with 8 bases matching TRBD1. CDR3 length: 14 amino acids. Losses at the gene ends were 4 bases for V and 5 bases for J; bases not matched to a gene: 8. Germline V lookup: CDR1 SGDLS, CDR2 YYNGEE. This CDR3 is CASSQGQGANEQYF. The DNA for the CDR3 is TGTGCCAGCAGCCAAGGACAGGGCGCGAACGAGCAGTACTTC.

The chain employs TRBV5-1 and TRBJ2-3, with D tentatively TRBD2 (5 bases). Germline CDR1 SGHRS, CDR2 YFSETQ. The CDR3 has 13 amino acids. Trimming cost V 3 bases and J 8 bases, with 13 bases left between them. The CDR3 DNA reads TGCGCCAGCAGCTACGGACTTTCTACTACGCAGTATTTT. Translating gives CASSYGLSTTQYF.

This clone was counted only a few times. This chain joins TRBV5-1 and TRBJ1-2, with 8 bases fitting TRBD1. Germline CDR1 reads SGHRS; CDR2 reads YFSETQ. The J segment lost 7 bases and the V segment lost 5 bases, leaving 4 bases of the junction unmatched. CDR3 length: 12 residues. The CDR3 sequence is CASSGQGSGYTF. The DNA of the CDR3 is TGCGCCAGCAGTGGACAGGGAAGTGGCTACACCTTC.

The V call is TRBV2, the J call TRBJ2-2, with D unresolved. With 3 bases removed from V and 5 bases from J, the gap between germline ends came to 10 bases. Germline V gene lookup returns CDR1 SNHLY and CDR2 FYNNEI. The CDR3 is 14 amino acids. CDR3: CASSDPPPTGELFF. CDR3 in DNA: TGTGCCAGCAGTGATCCTCCCCCGACCGGGGAGCTGTTTTTT.

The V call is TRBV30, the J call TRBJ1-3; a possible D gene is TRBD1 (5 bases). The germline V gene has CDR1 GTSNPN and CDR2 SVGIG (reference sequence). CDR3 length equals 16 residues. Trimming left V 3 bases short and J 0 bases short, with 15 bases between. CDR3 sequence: CAWSHLDGHSGNTIYF. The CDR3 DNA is TGTGCCTGGAGCCACCTGGACGGACACTCTGGAAACACCATATATTTT.

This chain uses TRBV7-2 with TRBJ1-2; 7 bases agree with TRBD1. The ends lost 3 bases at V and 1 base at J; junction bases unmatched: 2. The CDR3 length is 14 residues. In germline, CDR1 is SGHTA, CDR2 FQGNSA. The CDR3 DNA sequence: TGTGCCAGCAGCTTTGGGACAGTTAACTATGGCTACACCTTC. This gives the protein CASSFGTVNYGYTF.

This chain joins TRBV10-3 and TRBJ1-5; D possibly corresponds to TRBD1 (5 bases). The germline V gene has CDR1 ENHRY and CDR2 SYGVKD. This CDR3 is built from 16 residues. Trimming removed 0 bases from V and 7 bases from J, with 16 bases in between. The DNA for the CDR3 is TGTGCCATCAGTGAGTCTCCCCCAGGGCTTAGCCAGCCCCAGCATTTT. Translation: CAISESPPGLSQPQHF.

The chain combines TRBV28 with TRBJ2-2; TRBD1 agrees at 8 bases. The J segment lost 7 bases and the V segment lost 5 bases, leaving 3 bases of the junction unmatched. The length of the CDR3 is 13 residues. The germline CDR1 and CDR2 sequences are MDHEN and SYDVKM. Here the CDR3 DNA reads TGTGCCAGCAGTAATACAGGGGGCGGGGAGCTGTTTTTT. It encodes CASSNTGGGELFF.

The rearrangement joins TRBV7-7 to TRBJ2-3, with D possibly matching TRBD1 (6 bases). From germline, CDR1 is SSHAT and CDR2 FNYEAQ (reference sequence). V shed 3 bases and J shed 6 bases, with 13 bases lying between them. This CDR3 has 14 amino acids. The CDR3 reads CASSLTGDRDTQYF. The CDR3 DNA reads TGTGCCAGCAGCTTGACAGGAGACAGGGATACGCAGTATTTT. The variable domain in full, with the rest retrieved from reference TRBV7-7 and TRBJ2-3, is GAGVSQSPRYKVTKRGQDVTLRCDPISSHATLYWYQQALGQGPEFLTYFNYEAQPDKSGLPSDRFSAERPEGSISTLTIQRTEQRDSAMYRCASSLTGDRDTQYFGPGTRLTVL.

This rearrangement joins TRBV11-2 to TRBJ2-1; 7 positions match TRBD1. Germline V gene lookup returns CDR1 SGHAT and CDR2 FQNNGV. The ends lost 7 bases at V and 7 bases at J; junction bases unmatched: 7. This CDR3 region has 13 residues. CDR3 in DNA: TGTGCCAGCATCGAACTCAGGGGGAATGAGCAGTTCTTC. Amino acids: CASIELRGNEQFF.

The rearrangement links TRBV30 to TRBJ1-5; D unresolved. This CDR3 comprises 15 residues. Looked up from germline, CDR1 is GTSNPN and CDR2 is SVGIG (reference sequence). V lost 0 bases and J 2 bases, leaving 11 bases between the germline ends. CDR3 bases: TGTGCCTGGAGTGTAGGGCTGGAGGGCAATCAGCCCCAGCATTTT. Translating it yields CAWSVGLEGNQPQHF.